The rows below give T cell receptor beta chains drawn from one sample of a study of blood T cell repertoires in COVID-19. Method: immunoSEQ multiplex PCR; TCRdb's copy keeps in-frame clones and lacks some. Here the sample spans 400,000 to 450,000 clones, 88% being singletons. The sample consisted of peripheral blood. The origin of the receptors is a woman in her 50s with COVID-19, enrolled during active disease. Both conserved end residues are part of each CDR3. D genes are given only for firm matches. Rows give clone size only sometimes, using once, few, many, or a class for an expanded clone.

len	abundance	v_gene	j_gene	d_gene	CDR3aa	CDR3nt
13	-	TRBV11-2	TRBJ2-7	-	CASSLWRSYEQYF	TGTGCCAGCAGCTTGTGGCGGTCCTACGAGCAGTACTTC
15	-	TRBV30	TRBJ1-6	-	CAWRPRGRNNSPLHF	TGTGCCTGGCGGCCCCGGGGTAGAAATAATTCACCCCTCCACTTT
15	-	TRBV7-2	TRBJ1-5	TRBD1	CASSLQGAGNQPQHF	TGTGCCAGCAGCTTACAGGGGGCTGGCAATCAGCCCCAGCATTTT
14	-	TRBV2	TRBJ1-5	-	CASSEAPGSRPQHF	TGTGCCAGCAGTGAAGCGCCTGGGAGTAGGCCCCAGCATTTT
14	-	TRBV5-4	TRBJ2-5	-	CASSLAGSQETQYF	TGTGCCAGCAGCTTGGCGGGGAGCCAAGAGACCCAGTACTTC
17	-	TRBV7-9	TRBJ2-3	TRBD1	CASSSRGQGPSTDTQYF	TGTGCCAGCAGCAGCCGCGGACAGGGGCCAAGCACAGATACGCAGTATTTT
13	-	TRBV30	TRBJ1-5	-	CAWSVQGNQPQHF	TGTGCCTGGAGTGTACAAGGCAATCAGCCCCAGCATTTT
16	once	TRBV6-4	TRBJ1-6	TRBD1	CASSATGGFVNSPLHF	TGTGCCAGCAGTGCTACAGGGGGTTTTGTAAATTCACCCCTCCACTTT
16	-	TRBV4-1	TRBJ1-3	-	CASSQDPARDGNTIYF	TGCGCCAGCAGCCAAGATCCCGCCAGGGATGGAAACACCATATATTTT
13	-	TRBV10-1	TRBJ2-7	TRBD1	CASSEARGYEQYF	TGCGCCAGCAGTGAAGCCAGGGGGTACGAGCAGTACTTC
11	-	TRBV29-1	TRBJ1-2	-	CSVEVRYGYTF	TGCAGCGTTGAAGTACGGTATGGCTACACCTTC
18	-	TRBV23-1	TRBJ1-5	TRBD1	CASSPPGQGFDGNQPQHF	TGCGCCAGCAGTCCCCCGGGACAGGGTTTCGATGGCAATCAGCCCCAGCATTTT
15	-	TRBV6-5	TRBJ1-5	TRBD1	CASRPGTGGLQPQHF	TGTGCCAGCAGACCAGGGACAGGGGGCTTACAGCCCCAGCATTTT
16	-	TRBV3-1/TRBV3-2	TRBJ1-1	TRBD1	CASSPQTGGENTEAFF	TGTGCCAGCAGCCCCCAGACAGGGGGCGAGAACACTGAAGCTTTCTTT
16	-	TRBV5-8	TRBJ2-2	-	CASIGAGTLNTGELFF	TGTGCCAGCATAGGTGCCGGGACACTGAACACCGGGGAGCTGTTTTTT
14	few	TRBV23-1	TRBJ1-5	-	CATHPPRFDQPQHF	TGCGCCACCCACCCCCCCAGGTTTGATCAGCCCCAGCATTTT
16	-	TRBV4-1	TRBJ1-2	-	CASSPGGAGGRYGYTF	TGCGCCAGCAGCCCCGGGGGTGCCGGAGGGAGGTATGGCTACACCTTC
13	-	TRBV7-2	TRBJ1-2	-	CASSLVYYYGYTF	TGTGCCAGCAGCTTAGTGTATTACTATGGCTACACCTTC
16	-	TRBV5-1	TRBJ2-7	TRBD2	CASSSGTSGGFYEQYF	TGCGCCAGCAGCTCCGGGACTAGCGGGGGGTTTTACGAGCAGTACTTC
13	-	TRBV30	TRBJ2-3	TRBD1	CAWSYRGTDTQYF	TGTGCCTGGAGTTACAGGGGGACAGATACGCAGTATTTT
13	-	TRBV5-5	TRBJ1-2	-	CASTQGFGYGYTF	TGTGCCAGCACTCAGGGGTTCGGGTATGGCTACACCTTC
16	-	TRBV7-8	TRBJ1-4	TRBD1	CASSLGQGTENEKLFF	TGTGCCAGCAGCTTAGGGCAGGGGACAGAGAATGAAAAACTGTTTTTT
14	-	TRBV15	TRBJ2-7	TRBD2	CATSRRGGQGEQYF	TGTGCCACCAGCAGACGGGGGGGCCAAGGCGAGCAGTACTTC
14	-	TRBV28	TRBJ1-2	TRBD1	CASREGQVNYGYTF	TGTGCCAGCAGGGAGGGACAGGTTAACTATGGCTACACCTTC
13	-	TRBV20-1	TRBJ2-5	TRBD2	CSASGLAGETQYF	TGCAGTGCTAGTGGGCTAGCGGGGGAGACCCAGTACTTC
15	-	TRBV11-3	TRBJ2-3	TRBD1	CASSPGGSGTDTQYF	TGTGCCAGCAGCCCAGGGGGATCCGGCACAGATACGCAGTATTTT
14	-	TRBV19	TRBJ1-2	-	CASNTPWGLRDYTF	TGTGCCAGTAACACTCCTTGGGGGCTCAGGGACTACACCTTC
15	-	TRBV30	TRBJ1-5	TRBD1	CAWSTGTVGSQPQHF	TGTGCCTGGAGTACCGGGACAGTAGGTTCTCAGCCCCAGCATTTT
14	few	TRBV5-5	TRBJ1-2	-	CASSLGQAAMDYTF	TGTGCCAGCAGCTTGGGACAGGCCGCAATGGACTACACCTTC
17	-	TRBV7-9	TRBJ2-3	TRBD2	CASSLRLAGLSTDTQYF	TGTGCCAGCAGCTTAAGACTAGCGGGCCTCAGCACAGATACGCAGTATTTT
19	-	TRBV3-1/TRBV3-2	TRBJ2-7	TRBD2	CASSQVWGSGGPNSYEQYF	TGTGCCAGCAGCCAAGTTTGGGGTAGCGGGGGACCGAACTCCTACGAGCAGTACTTC
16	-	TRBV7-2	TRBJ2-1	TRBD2	CASSSRAGGSYNEQFF	TGTGCCAGCAGCTCCAGAGCGGGGGGCTCCTACAATGAGCAGTTCTTC
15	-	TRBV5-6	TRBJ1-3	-	CASSLGGGPGNTIYF	TGTGCCAGCAGCTTGGGAGGGGGTCCCGGAAACACCATATATTTT
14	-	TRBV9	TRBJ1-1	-	CASSAQTVNTEAFF	TGTGCCAGCAGCGCACAGACAGTGAACACTGAAGCTTTCTTT
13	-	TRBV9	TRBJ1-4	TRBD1	CASTGGTNEKLFF	TGTGCCAGCACAGGGGGTACTAATGAAAAACTGTTTTTT
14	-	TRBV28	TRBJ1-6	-	CASSLTGYNSPLHF	TGTGCCAGCAGTCTGACAGGTTATAATTCACCCCTCCACTTT
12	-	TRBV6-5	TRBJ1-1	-	CASVIMNTEAFF	TGTGCCAGCGTAATAATGAACACTGAAGCTTTCTTT
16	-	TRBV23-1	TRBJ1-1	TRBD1	CASSPSAGTGDTEAFF	TGCGCCAGCAGCCCGTCGGCCGGGACAGGGGACACTGAAGCTTTCTTT
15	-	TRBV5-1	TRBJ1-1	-	CASSSQTTGNTEAFF	TGCGCCAGCAGCTCCCAAACGACAGGGAACACTGAAGCTTTCTTT
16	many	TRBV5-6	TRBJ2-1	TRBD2	CASSLQRGRSYNEQFF	TGTGCCAGCAGCTTACAGCGGGGCCGCTCCTACAATGAGCAGTTCTTC
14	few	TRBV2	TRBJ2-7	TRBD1	CASSRDRGLNEQYF	TGTGCCAGCAGTCGGGACAGGGGGCTCAACGAGCAGTACTTC
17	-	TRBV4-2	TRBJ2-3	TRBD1	CASSGSGQGAPTDTQYF	TGTGCCAGCAGCGGATCCGGACAGGGGGCGCCCACAGATACGCAGTATTTT
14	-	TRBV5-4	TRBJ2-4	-	CASSLPGGPNIQYF	TGTGCCAGCAGCTTACCCGGGGGGCCGAACATTCAGTACTTC
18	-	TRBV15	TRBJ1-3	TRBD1	CATSGVNLDRGSGNTIYF	TGTGCCACCAGCGGGGTTAATCTCGACAGGGGGTCTGGAAACACCATATATTTT
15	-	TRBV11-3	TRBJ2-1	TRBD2	CASSLGTSGPDEQFF	TGTGCCAGCAGCTTAGGGACTAGCGGGCCGGATGAGCAGTTCTTC